A selection of T cell receptor beta chains follows, all from one sample in a study of T cells in Graves' hyperthyroidism and ophthalmopathy. TCRdb passed the multiplex PCR reads through MiXCR, listing each CDR3 protein once. The data hold more than 550,000 distinct CDR3 sequences, with approximately 18% observed a single time. The source material was blood. These TCRs come from a woman in her fifties or sixties with Graves' hyperthyroidism that later progressed to Graves' ophthalmopathy. Both conserved end residues are trimmed from each CDR3. Fields, in order: V gene, CDR3 protein.

TRBV7-6 | ASSLEGVSSYEQY
TRBV5-5 | ASSLAGAGGQNIQY
TRBV25-1 | ASRDRGGKQY
TRBV7-9 | ASSVTGVAF
TRBV11-2 | ASSTLGGADWNTEAF
TRBV5-1 | ASSMTVLAGELF
TRBV11-1 | ASSRTGRTGELF
TRBV15 | ATSSRGSNQPQH
TRBV20-1 | SASTDKGGYT
TRBV30 | AWNKGGPWETQY
TRBV3-1 | ASSLGQAVGYT
TRBV19 | ASSLTDRTMMY
TRBV12-5 | ASGLTQGGVTYNEQF
TRBV3-1 | ASSHPIRKPEKLF
TRBV9 | ASSGGQPNEKLF
TRBV4-2 | ASSQVTSPDTGELF
TRBV30 | AWKPQGDYQPQH
TRBV5-4 | ATQSAGGRYGANVLT
TRBV5-1 | ASSLEARGADTQY
TRBV5-1 | ASSLVGDRLTDTQY
TRBV5-1 | ASRGGFSAGELF
TRBV2 | ASSSEVPIPGQGALWDNEQF
TRBV19 | ASSYQADSNQPQH
TRBV7-3 | ASGRQQNTEAF
TRBV5-5 | ASSRLGQQETQY
TRBV7-8 | ASSGSGGSSYNEQF
TRBV30 | AWRGTGSNQPQH
TRBV20-1 | SASLAGGLSGTDTQY
TRBV9 | ASSASTGSYEQY
TRBV6-1 | ATVTDNSPLH
TRBV19 | ASSIRGLPLH
TRBV19 | ASTPRDRGMGELF
TRBV5-1 | ASSLGGSISTDTQY
TRBV3-1 | ASSEIGGSYEQY
TRBV19 | ASMEEADLGKLF
TRBV7-9 | ASSTRLAGRGETQY
TRBV5-8 | ASSLGGTGGTDTQY
TRBV19 | ASSIAKNTEAF
TRBV27 | ASSLSKPNVDSPLH
TRBV12-3/TRBV12-4 | ASSLRGTGNTEAF
TRBV7-8 | ASSSSGDPGELF
TRBV27 | ASSSTGALTQY
TRBV12-3/TRBV12-4 | ASRDQPHSNQPQH
TRBV7-2 | ASSQTGAGQPQH
TRBV19 | ASSRGTYQPQH
TRBV18 | ASSPTGLTDTQY
TRBV20-1 | SAHRQGGAYEQY
TRBV10-3 | AISDAAPYEQY
TRBV30 | AWRPGQFSYGYT
TRBV19 | ASSPGVFGQPQH
TRBV12-3/TRBV12-4 | ASRTEGETQY